This T cell receptor (beta chain) was identified during a study of shared clonotypes between healthy human individuals. The assay was immunoSEQ multiplex PCR, and TCRdb's table has in-frame clones only and misses some. Of around 2.3 million clones detected, approximately 94% appear once; the ten largest clones hold approximately 0.13%. This receptor was obtained from a man aged 18 to 29 in good health. What was sequenced was naive CD4+ T cells sorted from blood. Subset given: CD45RA+ positively selected.

CDR3 nucleotide sequence: TGTGCCAGCAGTTACATCTTTGGGGGCTTCGACTACGAGCAGTACTTC. Translating gives CASSYIFGGFDYEQYF. The V and J genes are TRBV6-6 and TRBJ2-7, with D perhaps matching TRBD1 (6 bases). Germline V gene data show CDR1 as MNHNY and CDR2 as SVGAGI (reference sequence). This CDR3 is 16 amino acids long. V lost 2 bases and J lost 3, with 17 bases in between.